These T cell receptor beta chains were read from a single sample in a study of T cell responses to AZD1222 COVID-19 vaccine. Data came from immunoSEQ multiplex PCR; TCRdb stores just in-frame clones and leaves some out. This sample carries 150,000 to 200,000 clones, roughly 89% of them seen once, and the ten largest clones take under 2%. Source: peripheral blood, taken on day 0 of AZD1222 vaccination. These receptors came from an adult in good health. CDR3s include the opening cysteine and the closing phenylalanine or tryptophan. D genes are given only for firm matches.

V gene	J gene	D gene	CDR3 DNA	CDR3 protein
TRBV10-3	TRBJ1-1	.	TGTGCCACAGCGGACGGGAACAGGGTGAGCACTGAAGCTTTCTTT	CATADGNRVSTEAFF
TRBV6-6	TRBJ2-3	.	TGTGCCAGCAGTTCCGCGGTAGATACGCAGTATTTT	CASSSAVDTQYF
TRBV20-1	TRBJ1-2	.	TGCAGTGCTAGTTGGGCCCGCAGGGGAGGCGGTGGCTACACCTTC	CSASWARRGGGGYTF
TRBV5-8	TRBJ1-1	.	TGTGCCAGCAGCTTGGTAAGGCGGGACACTGAAGCTTTCTTT	CASSLVRRDTEAFF
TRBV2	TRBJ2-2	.	TGTGCCAGCAGTTACCTCGGGAGGAACACCGGGGAGCTGTTTTTT	CASSYLGRNTGELFF
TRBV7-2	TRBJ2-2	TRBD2	TGTGCCAGCAGCTTAGCGGGAGGGCCGAGCACCGGGGAGCTGTTTTTT	CASSLAGGPSTGELFF
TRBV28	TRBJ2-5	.	TGTGCCAGCAGTTTATACCCCAGTGGGGGCCAAGAGACCCAGTACTTC	CASSLYPSGGQETQYF
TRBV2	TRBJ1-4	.	TGTGCCAGCGGAGCCATGGGAGGGGGTCATGAAAAACTGTTTTTT	CASGAMGGGHEKLFF
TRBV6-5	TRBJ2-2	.	TGTGCCAGCAGTTCGACAGGACCCACCGGGGAGCTGTTTTTT	CASSSTGPTGELFF
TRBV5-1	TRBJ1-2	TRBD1	TGCGCCAGCAGCTTGGGCGGACAGGCTGGTGGCTACACCTTC	CASSLGGQAGGYTF
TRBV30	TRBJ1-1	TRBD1	TGTGCCTGGAGTCGACAGGGTATGAACACTGAAGCTTTCTTT	CAWSRQGMNTEAFF
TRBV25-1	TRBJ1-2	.	TGTGCCAGCAGTGAAAGGAAGCCGTCGGGCTATGGCTACACCTTC	CASSERKPSGYGYTF
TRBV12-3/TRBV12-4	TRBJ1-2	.	TGTGCCAGCAGCAACAGGGTTGCTGGCTACACCTTC	CASSNRVAGYTF
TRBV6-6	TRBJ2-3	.	TGTGCCAGCAGTTACGGGCTAGCGAGCACAGATACGCAGTATTTT	CASSYGLASTDTQYF
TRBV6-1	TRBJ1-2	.	TGTGCCAGCAGTGAAGCAGGGGAGGGTTATGGCTACACCTTC	CASSEAGEGYGYTF
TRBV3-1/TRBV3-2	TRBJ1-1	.	TGTGCCAGCAGCCAAGATACAGTGCAGATTCAAGCTTTCTTT	CASSQDTVQIQAFF
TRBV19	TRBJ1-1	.	TGTGCCAGTAGCGAAACCACGAACACTGAAGCTTTCTTT	CASSETTNTEAFF
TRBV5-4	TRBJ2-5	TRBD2	TGTGCCAGCAGCGCGCCTACCTCCGGGCTAGCGGGGGAGACCCAGTACTTC	CASSAPTSGLAGETQYF
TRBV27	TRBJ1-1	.	TGTGCCAGCAGTACAGGGTTGAGGACTGAAGCTTTCTTT	CASSTGLRTEAFF
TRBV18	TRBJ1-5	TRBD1	TGTGCCAGCTCACCACCAGGACAGGCTCAGCCCCAGCATTTT	CASSPPGQAQPQHF
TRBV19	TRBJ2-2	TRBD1	TGTGCCAGTAGTACCGGGACAGGGTTAGAAGGGGGGGAGCTGTTTTTT	CASSTGTGLEGGELFF
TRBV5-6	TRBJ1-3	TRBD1	TGTGCCAGCAGCTTGGGACAGGGCAGACTCGGAAACACCATATATTTT	CASSLGQGRLGNTIYF
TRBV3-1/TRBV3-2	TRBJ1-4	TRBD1	TGTGCCAGCAGCAACCGGGACAGGCGTAATGAAAAACTGTTTTTT	CASSNRDRRNEKLFF
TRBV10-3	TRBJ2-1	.	TGTGCCATCAGTCGAATACAGGGCAGCTCCTACAATGAGCAGTTCTTC	CAISRIQGSSYNEQFF
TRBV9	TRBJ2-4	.	TGTGCCAGCTCGAATGGGAACATTCAGTACTTC	CASSNGNIQYF
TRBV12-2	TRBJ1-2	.	TGTGCAAGTCTCGGACAGGGTGAGTATGGCTACACCTTC	CASLGQGEYGYTF
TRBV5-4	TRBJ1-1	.	TGTGCCAGCAGCTCCGGACAGAGCAACACTGAAGCTTTCTTT	CASSSGQSNTEAFF